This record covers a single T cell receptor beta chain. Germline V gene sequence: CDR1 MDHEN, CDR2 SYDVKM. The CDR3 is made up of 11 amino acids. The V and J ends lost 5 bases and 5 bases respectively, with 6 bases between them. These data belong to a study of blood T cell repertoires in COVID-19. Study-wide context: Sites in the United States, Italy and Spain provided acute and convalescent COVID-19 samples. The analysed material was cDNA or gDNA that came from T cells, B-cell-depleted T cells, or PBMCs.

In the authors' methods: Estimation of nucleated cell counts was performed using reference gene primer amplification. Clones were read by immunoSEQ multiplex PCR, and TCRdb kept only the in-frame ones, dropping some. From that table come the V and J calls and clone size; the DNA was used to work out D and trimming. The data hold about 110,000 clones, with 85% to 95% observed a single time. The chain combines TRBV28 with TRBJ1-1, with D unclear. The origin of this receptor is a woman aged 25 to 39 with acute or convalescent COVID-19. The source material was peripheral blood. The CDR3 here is CASSEETEAFF. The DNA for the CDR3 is TGTGCCAGCAGTGAGGAGACTGAAGCTTTCTTT.